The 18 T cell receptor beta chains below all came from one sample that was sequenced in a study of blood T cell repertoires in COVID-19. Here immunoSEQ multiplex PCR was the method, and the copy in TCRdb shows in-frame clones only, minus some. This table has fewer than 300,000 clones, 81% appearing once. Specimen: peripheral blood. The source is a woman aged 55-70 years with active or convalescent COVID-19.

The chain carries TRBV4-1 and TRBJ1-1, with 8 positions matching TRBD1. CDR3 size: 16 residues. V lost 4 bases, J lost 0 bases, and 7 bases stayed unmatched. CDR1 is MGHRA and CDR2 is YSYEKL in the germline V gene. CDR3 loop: CASSPGQGAVNTEAFF. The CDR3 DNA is TGCGCCAGCAGCCCGGGTCAGGGGGCGGTGAACACTGAAGCTTTCTTT.

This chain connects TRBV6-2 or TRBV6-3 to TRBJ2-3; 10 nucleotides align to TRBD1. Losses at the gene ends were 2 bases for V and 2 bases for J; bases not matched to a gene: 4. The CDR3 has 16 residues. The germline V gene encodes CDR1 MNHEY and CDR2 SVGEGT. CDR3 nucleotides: TGTGCCAGCAGTTACGGGACAGGGGTCGACACAGATACGCAGTATTTT. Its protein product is CASSYGTGVDTDTQYF.

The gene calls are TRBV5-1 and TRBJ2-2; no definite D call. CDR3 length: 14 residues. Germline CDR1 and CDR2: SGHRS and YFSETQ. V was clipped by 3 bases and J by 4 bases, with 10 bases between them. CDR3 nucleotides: TGCGCCAGCAGCTCTACCCCCGGCACCGGGGAGCTGTTTTTT. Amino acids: CASSSTPGTGELFF.

The DNA of the CDR3 is TGTGCCAGCAGCTTAAGGCCAGGGGGTAATGAAAAACTGTTTTTT. It is translated as CASSLRPGGNEKLFF. The genes are TRBV7-3 and TRBJ1-4; 7 positions agree with TRBD1. Germline CDR1 and CDR2: SGHTA and FQGTGA. The CDR3 is 15 amino acids. Germline trimming cut 1 base from V and 4 bases from J; bases unmatched to any gene: 3.

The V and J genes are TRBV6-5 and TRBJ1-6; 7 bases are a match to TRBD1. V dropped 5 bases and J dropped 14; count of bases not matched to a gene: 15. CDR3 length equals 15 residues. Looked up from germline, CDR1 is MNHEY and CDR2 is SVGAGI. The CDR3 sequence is CASSTAGTASLTLHF. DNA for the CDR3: TGTGCCAGCAGTACAGCCGGGACAGCCTCCCTCACCCTCCACTTT.

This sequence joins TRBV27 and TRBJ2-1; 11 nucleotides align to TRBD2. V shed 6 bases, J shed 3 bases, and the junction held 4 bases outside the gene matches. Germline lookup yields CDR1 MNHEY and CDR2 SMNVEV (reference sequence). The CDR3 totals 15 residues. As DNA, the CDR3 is TGTGCCAGCAGAACTACTAGCGGGGGCTACAATGAGCAGTTCTTC. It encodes CASRTTSGGYNEQFF.

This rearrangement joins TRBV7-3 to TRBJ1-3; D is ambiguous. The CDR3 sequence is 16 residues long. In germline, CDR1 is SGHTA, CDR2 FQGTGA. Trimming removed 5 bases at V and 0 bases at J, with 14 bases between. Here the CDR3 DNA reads TGTGCCAGCAGCGTAAGTGCGCCGGGCTCTGGAAACACCATATATTTT. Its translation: CASSVSAPGSGNTIYF. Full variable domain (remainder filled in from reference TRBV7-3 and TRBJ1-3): GAGVSQTPSNKVTEKGKYVELRCDPISGHTALYWYRQSLGQGPEFLIYFQGTGAADDSGLPNDRFFAVRPEGSVSTLKIQRTERGDSAVYLCASSVSAPGSGNTIYFGEGSWLTVV.

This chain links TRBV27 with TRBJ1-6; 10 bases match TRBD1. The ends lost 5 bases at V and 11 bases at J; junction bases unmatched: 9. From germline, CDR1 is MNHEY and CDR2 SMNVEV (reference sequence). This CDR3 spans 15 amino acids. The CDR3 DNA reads TGTGCCAGCAGTCCGGGACAGGGGAGAGGGACACCCCTCCACTTT. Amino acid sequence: CASSPGQGRGTPLHF.

Here the CDR3 reads CASRSVLPTFDSAAYEQYF. In DNA form, the CDR3 reads TGTGCCAGCAGATCGGTTCTACCCACATTTGATAGCGCGGCCTACGAGCAGTACTTC. This chain uses TRBV27 with TRBJ2-7, with TRBD2 as a possible D gene (5 bases). V lost 6 bases and J lost 2, with 29 bases in between. Germline V gene lookup returns CDR1 MNHEY and CDR2 SMNVEV (reference sequence). The CDR3 extends over 19 amino acids.

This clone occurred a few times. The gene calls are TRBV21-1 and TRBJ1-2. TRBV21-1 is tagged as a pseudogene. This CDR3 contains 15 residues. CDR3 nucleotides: TGTGCCAGCAGCAAAGCTCCAACTATAACCTATGGCTACACCTTC. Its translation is CASSKAPTITYGYTF.

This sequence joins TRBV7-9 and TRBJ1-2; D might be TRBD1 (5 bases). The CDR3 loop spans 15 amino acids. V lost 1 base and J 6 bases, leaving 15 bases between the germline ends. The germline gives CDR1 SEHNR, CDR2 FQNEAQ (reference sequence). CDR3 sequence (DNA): TGTGCCAGCAGCTTAGAATGGGACTGGGAGAATGGCTACACCTTC. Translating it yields CASSLEWDWENGYTF. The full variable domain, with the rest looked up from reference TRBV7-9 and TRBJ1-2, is DTGVSQNPRHKITKRGQNVTFRCDPISEHNRLYWYRQTLGQGPEFLTYFQNEAQLEKSRLLSDRFSAERPKGSFSTLEIQRTEQGDSAMYLCASSLEWDWENGYTFGSGTRLTVV.

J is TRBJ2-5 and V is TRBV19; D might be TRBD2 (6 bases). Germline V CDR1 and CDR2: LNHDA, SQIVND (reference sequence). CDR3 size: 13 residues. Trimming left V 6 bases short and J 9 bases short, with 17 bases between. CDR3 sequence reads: CASSPPGPGAQYF. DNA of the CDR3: TGTGCCAGTAGCCCCCCAGGGCCGGGGGCCCAGTACTTC.

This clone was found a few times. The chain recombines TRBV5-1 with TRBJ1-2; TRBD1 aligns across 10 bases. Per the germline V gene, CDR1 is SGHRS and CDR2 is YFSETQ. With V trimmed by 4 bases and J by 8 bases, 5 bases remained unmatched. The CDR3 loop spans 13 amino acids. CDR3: CASSGDRGNGYTF. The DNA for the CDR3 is TGCGCCAGCAGCGGGGACAGGGGCAACGGCTACACCTTC. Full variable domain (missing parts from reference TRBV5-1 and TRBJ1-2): KAGVTQTPRYLIKTRGQQVTLSCSPISGHRSVSWYQQTPGQGLQFLFEYFSETQRNKGNFPGRFSGRQFSNSRSEMNVSTLELGDSALYLCASSGDRGNGYTFGSGTRLTVV.

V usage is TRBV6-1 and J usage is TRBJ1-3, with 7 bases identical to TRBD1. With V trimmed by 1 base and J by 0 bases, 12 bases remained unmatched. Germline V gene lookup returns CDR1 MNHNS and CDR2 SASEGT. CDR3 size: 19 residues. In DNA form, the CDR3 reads TGTGCCAGCAGTGAAGGGGGTGGCAGGGGGATATACTCTGGAAACACCATATATTTT. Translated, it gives CASSEGGGRGIYSGNTIYF.

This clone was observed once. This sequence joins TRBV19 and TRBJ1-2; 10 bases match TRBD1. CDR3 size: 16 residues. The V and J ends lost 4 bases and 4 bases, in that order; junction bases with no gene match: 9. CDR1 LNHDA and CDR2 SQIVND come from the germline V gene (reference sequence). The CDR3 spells CASSTPGTGVSYGYTF. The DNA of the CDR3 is TGTGCCAGTAGTACACCCGGGACAGGGGTGTCCTATGGCTACACCTTC. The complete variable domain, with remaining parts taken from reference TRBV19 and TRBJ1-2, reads DGGITQSPKYLFRKEGQNVTLSCEQNLNHDAMYWYRQDPGQGLRLIYYSQIVNDFQKGDIAEGYSVSREKKESFPLTVTSAQKNPTAFYLCASSTPGTGVSYGYTFGSGTRLTVV.

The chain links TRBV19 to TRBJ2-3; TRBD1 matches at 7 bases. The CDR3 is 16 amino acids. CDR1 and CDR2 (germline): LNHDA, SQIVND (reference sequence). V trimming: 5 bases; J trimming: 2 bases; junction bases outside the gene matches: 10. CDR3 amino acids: CASSPQGLSPTDTQYF. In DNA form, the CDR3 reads TGTGCCAGTAGTCCACAGGGGCTCTCCCCCACAGATACGCAGTATTTT.

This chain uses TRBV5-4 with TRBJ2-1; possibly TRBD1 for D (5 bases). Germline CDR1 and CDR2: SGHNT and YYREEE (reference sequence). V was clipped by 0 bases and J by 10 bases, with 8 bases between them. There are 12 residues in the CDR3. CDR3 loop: CASSLEGWEQFF. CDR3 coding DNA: TGTGCCAGCAGCTTGGAGGGGTGGGAGCAGTTCTTC.

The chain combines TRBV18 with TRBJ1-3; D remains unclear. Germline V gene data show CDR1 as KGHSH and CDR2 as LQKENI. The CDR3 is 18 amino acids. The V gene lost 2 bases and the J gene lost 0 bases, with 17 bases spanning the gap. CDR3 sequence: CASSPRVLSGSSGNTIYF. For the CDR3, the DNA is TGTGCCAGCTCACCAAGGGTACTGAGCGGGAGCTCTGGAAACACCATATATTTT.